This TCR beta chain was identified during a study of T-cell reconstitution after alpha-beta-depleted transplantation in children. This clonotype was observed many times. Germline V gene lookup returns CDR1 DFQATT and CDR2 SNEGSKA (reference sequence). V was pared by 2 bases and J by 7 bases, with 9 bases of the junction left unmatched. CDR3 length: 14 amino acids. Unique molecular identifiers were built into the TCRbeta library. TCRdb re-called the PCR reads with MiXCR, one entry per CDR3 protein. The sample lists 190,000 or so distinct CDR3 sequences, approximately 14% occurring once. J is TRBJ2-7 and V is TRBV20-1, with TRBD2 matching 9 bases. Sequences were derived from PBMCs from the stem cell graft donor, sampled from the stem cell graft. The receptor was derived from a human donor who donated a stem cell graft to a child with acute lymphoblastic leukemia. DNA of the CDR3: TGCAGTGCTAGACGATCTAGCGGGGCATTTGAGCAGTACTTC. Translated: CSARRSSGAFEQYF.